The 29 T cell receptor beta chains given below trace back to one sample, sequenced in a study of T cell responses to AZD1222 COVID-19 vaccine. Generated by immunoSEQ multiplex PCR, the TCRdb table keeps only in-frame clones and is missing some. This table has around 94,000 clones, 88% appearing once. Sequencing used peripheral blood, obtained on day 0 of AZD1222 vaccination. The source of these receptors is an adult in good health.

The rearrangement joins TRBV6-5 to TRBJ1-1; possibly TRBD1 for D (5 bases). The CDR3 spans 15 residues. Germline V gene lookup returns CDR1 MNHEY and CDR2 SVGAGI. Trimming shortened V by 2 bases and J by 4 bases, and 14 bases separated the two germline ends. In nucleotides, the CDR3 is TGTGCCAGCAGTTACGGGGGGACGGCGAGCACTGAAGCTTTCTTT. It encodes CASSYGGTASTEAFF.

The rearrangement uses TRBV7-3 and TRBJ2-3, with D maybe TRBD2 (6 bases). Germline CDR1 reads SGHTA; CDR2 reads FQGTGA. The CDR3 spans 15 residues. Trimming stripped 2 bases from V and 3 bases from J, with 12 bases between. CDR3 residues: CASSLAGPLTDTQYF. The CDR3 nucleotides are TGTGCCAGCAGCTTAGCGGGGCCATTAACAGATACGCAGTATTTT.

The rearrangement links TRBV29-1 to TRBJ2-1; 9 bases align to TRBD2. Germline loops: CDR1 SQVTM, CDR2 ANQGSEA. The V segment lost 3 bases and the J segment 9 bases; nucleotides outside the gene matches: 12. The CDR3 totals 15 residues. The CDR3 reads CSVDGSGGIGGEQFF. The CDR3, as DNA: TGCAGCGTTGATGGTAGCGGGGGAATAGGTGGTGAGCAGTTCTTC.

This clone was seen a single time. One end of the junction does not line up with germline, which may come from a read error. The chain carries TRBV10-3 and TRBJ2-1; no firm D call. The CDR3 sequence is 13 residues long. The germline gives CDR1 ENHRY, CDR2 SYGVKD. The DNA of the CDR3 is TGTGCCACCAGTCGGGCCCATGCCAATGAGCAGTTCTTC. Its translation is CATSRAHANEQFF.

The V call is TRBV6-5, the J call TRBJ1-1; 7 bases are shared with TRBD1. V trimming: 5 bases; J trimming: 1 base; junction bases outside the gene matches: 1. CDR1 is MNHEY, CDR2 SVGAGI, per germline. This CDR3 is 13 amino acids long. CDR3 DNA: TGTGCCAGCAGTAGACAGGGGAACACTGAAGCTTTCTTT. Protein product: CASSRQGNTEAFF.

The chain links TRBV10-3 to TRBJ2-1; D may be TRBD2 (7 bases). CDR3 length: 14 residues. Germline CDR1 and CDR2: ENHRY and SYGVKD. The V gene lost 2 bases and the J gene lost 8 bases, with 13 bases spanning the gap. The DNA of the CDR3 is TGTGCCATCAGTGAGGTACGGGGGGCCGATGAGCAGTTCTTC. It specifies CAISEVRGADEQFF.

V usage is TRBV9 and J usage is TRBJ2-2, with D perhaps matching TRBD1 (6 bases). The CDR3 totals 14 residues. V was trimmed by 0 bases and J by 7 bases, leaving 10 bases between them. Germline V gene lookup returns CDR1 SGDLS and CDR2 YYNGEE. The CDR3 loop is CASSVGGQIGELFF. CDR3 nucleotides: TGTGCCAGCAGCGTAGGCGGACAGATCGGGGAGCTGTTTTTT.

V is TRBV28 and J is TRBJ2-3; the D gene is possibly TRBD2 (6 bases). Germline assignment: CDR1 MDHEN and CDR2 SYDVKM. V was clipped by 5 bases and J by 4 bases, with 13 bases between them. This CDR3 is built from 14 residues. CDR3 sequence (DNA): TGTGCCAGCAGTGGGGGGAGGAATCCAGATACGCAGTATTTT. This encodes CASSGGRNPDTQYF.

The gene calls are TRBV6-5 and TRBJ2-7, with a tentative D call TRBD2 (6 bases). CDR3 length: 14 amino acids. Deletions cut 1 base from V and 3 bases from J, with 10 bases between. Germline CDR1 and CDR2: MNHEY and SVGAGI. The DNA of the CDR3 is TGTGCCAGCAGTTACTTCCGGGAGAACTACGAGCAGTACTTC. Amino acids: CASSYFRENYEQYF.

The rearrangement joins TRBV7-9 to TRBJ1-1, with D perhaps matching TRBD1 (5 bases). The CDR3 runs to 15 residues. The germline CDR1 and CDR2 sequences are SEHNR and FQNEAQ (reference sequence). V lost 5 bases and J lost 1, with 14 bases in between. The CDR3 region is CASSPRDGKNTEAFF. The CDR3 bases are TGTGCCAGCAGCCCCAGGGACGGTAAGAACACTGAAGCTTTCTTT.

This chain joins TRBV28 and TRBJ2-2; D gene ambiguous. CDR3 size: 12 residues. Germline loops: CDR1 MDHEN, CDR2 SYDVKM. V lost 6 bases and J 8 bases, leaving 10 bases between the germline ends. This chain's CDR3 is CASSSIPGELFF. The CDR3 DNA follows: TGTGCCAGCAGCTCAATCCCGGGGGAGCTGTTTTTT.

This chain connects TRBV7-2 to TRBJ1-3; the match to TRBD1 covers 7 bases. Germline trimming cut 3 bases from V and 0 bases from J; bases unmatched to any gene: 5. CDR3 length: 16 residues. CDR1 is SGHTA and CDR2 is FQGNSA in the germline V gene. The CDR3 sequence is CASSLGGTASGNTIYF. CDR3 coding DNA: TGTGCCAGCAGCTTGGGAGGGACAGCCTCTGGAAACACCATATATTTT.

The chain couples TRBV7-2 to TRBJ1-1; D ambiguous. Trimming cost V 0 bases and J 1 base, with 12 bases left between them. In germline, CDR1 is SGHTA, CDR2 FQGNSA. The CDR3 contains 16 residues. CDR3 DNA: TGTGCCAGCAGCTTAGCCCTTCCGGGAGCGAACACTGAAGCTTTCTTT. Translating it yields CASSLALPGANTEAFF.

V usage is TRBV6-5 and J usage is TRBJ2-1, with D perhaps TRBD2 (5 bases). CDR3 length: 13 residues. Germline-derived CDR1 and CDR2 are MNHEY and SVGAGI. Trimming took 6 bases from V and 6 from J, leaving 12 bases between them. The CDR3 sequence: CASREEVFNEQFF. The DNA for the CDR3 is TGTGCCAGCAGGGAGGAGGTTTTCAATGAGCAGTTCTTC.

J is TRBJ1-1 and V is TRBV19; D is uncertain. The germline V and J ends were trimmed by 1 base and 0 bases, with 9 bases remaining between them. The length of the CDR3 is 15 residues. Germline-derived CDR1 and CDR2 are LNHDA and SQIVND (reference sequence). CDR3 protein: CASSIVVAVNTEAFF. In DNA, the CDR3 is TGTGCCAGTAGTATAGTAGTGGCGGTGAACACTGAAGCTTTCTTT.

This rearrangement joins TRBV5-4 to TRBJ1-3; D is ambiguous. Deletions cut 3 bases from V and 0 bases from J, with 10 bases between. The CDR3 loop spans 15 amino acids. CDR1 and CDR2 (germline): SGHNT, YYREEE (reference sequence). CDR3 residues: CASSSGRTSGNTIYF. The CDR3 nucleotides read TGTGCCAGCAGCTCTGGACGGACCTCTGGAAACACCATATATTTT.

This chain connects TRBV7-9 to TRBJ1-6, with unresolved D. V was pared by 2 bases and J by 9 bases, with 5 bases between. Germline CDR1 and CDR2: SEHNR and FQNEAQ (reference sequence). This CDR3 is 12 amino acids long. The CDR3 protein is CASSLMGSPLHF. For the CDR3, the DNA is TGTGCCAGCAGCTTAATGGGTTCACCCCTCCACTTT.

The chain combines TRBV7-2 with TRBJ2-2, with a tentative D call TRBD1 (6 bases). V dropped 0 bases and J dropped 6 bases, with 11 bases sitting between them. The CDR3 is 15 residues long. Per the germline V gene, CDR1 is SGHTA and CDR2 is FQGNSA. The CDR3 region is CASSLATGFSGELFF. The CDR3 coding sequence is TGTGCCAGCAGCTTAGCCACAGGGTTCTCCGGGGAGCTGTTTTTT. Using reference TRBV7-2 and TRBJ2-2 for the parts outside the CDR3, the full variable domain is GAGVSQSPSNKVTEKGKDVELRCDPISGHTALYWYRQSLGQGLEFLIYFQGNSAPDKSGLPSDRFSAERTGGSVSTLTIQRTQQEDSAVYLCASSLATGFSGELFFGEGSRLTVL.

The rearrangement joins TRBV4-3 to TRBJ2-2; D perhaps matches TRBD1 (6 bases). Germline CDR1 LGHNA, CDR2 YSLEER. CDR3 length equals 15 residues. V was pared by 2 bases and J by 1 base, with 8 bases between. The CDR3 here is CASSQLTGNTGELFF. In DNA form, the CDR3 reads TGCGCCAGCAGCCAATTGACAGGGAACACCGGGGAGCTGTTTTTT.

The chain couples TRBV18 to TRBJ2-1, with 9 bases that match TRBD2. The germline gives CDR1 KGHSH, CDR2 LQKENI. The V and J ends lost 2 bases and 6 bases, in that order; junction bases with no gene match: 11. This CDR3 is 17 amino acids long. The CDR3 DNA sequence: TGTGCCAGCTCACCAAAGGGGCGGGAGGGCACGAGCAATGAGCAGTTCTTC. Encoded protein: CASSPKGREGTSNEQFF.

The count of this clone is one. CDR3 nucleotides: TGTGCCAGCAGGAACACGACTGAGCGGGGTTACTACGAGCAGTACTTC. Translated: CASRNTTERGYYEQYF. This rearrangement joins TRBV21-1 to TRBJ2-7; the table's D gene call, TRBD2, was not cross checked with the DNA. TRBV21-1 is shown as a pseudogene. The CDR3 totals 16 residues.

This chain joins TRBV2 and TRBJ1-6; weak D call: TRBD1 (5 bases). Germline-derived CDR1 and CDR2 are SNHLY and FYNNEI. V lost 7 bases, J lost 7 bases, and 14 bases lay in between. CDR3 size: 14 residues. DNA for the CDR3: TGTGCCAGCAAAGATGGAGAGGGGAATTCACCCCTCCACTTT. It yields the protein CASKDGEGNSPLHF.

This chain links TRBV7-3 with TRBJ2-1, with no clear D. The CDR3 extends over 13 amino acids. The V and J ends lost 5 bases and 2 bases respectively, with 7 bases between them. CDR1 is SGHTA and CDR2 is FQGTGA in the germline V gene. The CDR3, as DNA: TGTGCCAGCAGCCGGGCCACCTACAATGAGCAGTTCTTC. It translates to CASSRATYNEQFF.

In DNA, the CDR3 is TGCAGCGTTGGGGTAGGAGGGACTGAAGCTTTCTTT. This codes for CSVGVGGTEAFF. V is TRBV29-1 and J is TRBJ1-1; D uncertain. The CDR3 extends over 12 amino acids. The germline V gene encodes CDR1 SQVTM and CDR2 ANQGSEA. Between the trimmed V and J ends, which lost 4 bases and 5 bases, there was a span of 11 bases.

V usage is TRBV5-1 and J usage is TRBJ1-4; the D is unclear. V lost 5 bases and J lost 3, with 14 bases in between. CDR1 and CDR2 (germline): SGHRS, YFSETQ. The CDR3 spans 15 residues. Written as DNA, the CDR3 is TGCGCCAGCAGTTACCAAGGGCTCGCTAATGAAAAACTGTTTTTT. This codes for CASSYQGLANEKLFF.

The chain combines TRBV19 with TRBJ2-2; TRBD1 is a possible D gene (7 bases). The V end lost 5 bases, the J end lost 6 bases, and 10 bases lay between the germline ends. This CDR3 comprises 13 residues. CDR1 LNHDA and CDR2 SQIVND come from the germline V gene (reference sequence). CDR3 bases: TGTGCCAGTAGTGACAGGGAGGCCGGGGAGCTGTTTTTT. It codes for CASSDREAGELFF.

The chain links TRBV7-9 to TRBJ1-5; no definite D call. The germline V gene encodes CDR1 SEHNR and CDR2 FQNEAQ (reference sequence). This CDR3 contains 14 residues. V gave up 5 bases and J gave up 3 bases, with 11 bases separating them. CDR3 amino acids: CASSPQPINQPQHF. In DNA form, the CDR3 reads TGTGCCAGCAGCCCGCAGCCCATCAATCAGCCCCAGCATTTT.

The rearrangement joins TRBV24-1 to TRBJ2-7; a weak D match, TRBD1 (5 bases). CDR1 KGHDR and CDR2 SFDVKD come from the germline V gene. The V end lost 4 bases, the J end lost 4 bases, and 10 bases lay between the germline ends. The CDR3 totals 13 residues. This CDR3 is CATSEVGPYEQYF. For the CDR3, the DNA is TGTGCCACCAGTGAGGTGGGGCCTTACGAGCAGTACTTC.

Only one count was recorded for this clone. J is TRBJ2-2 and V is TRBV4-3; D call uncertain. CDR1 LGHNA and CDR2 YSLEER come from the germline V gene. The V end was cut by 3 bases, the J end by 5 bases, with 13 bases between. The length of the CDR3 is 15 residues. The CDR3 loop is CASSQDDRRTGELFF. DNA for the CDR3: TGCGCCAGCAGCCAGGACGACCGACGGACCGGGGAGCTGTTTTTT.